This T cell receptor beta chain was sequenced during a study of blood T cell repertoires in COVID-19. About the research overall: COVID-19 samples from acute and convalescent phases originated in the United States, Italy and Spain. PBMCs, B-cell-depleted T cells, or T cells were the source of the cDNA or gDNA that made up the material.

In the original workflow: Nucleated cell number was recorded as an estimate derived from reference gene primer amplification. Here immunoSEQ multiplex PCR was the method, and the copy in TCRdb shows in-frame clones only, minus some. Clone size and the V and J calls come from that table; the DNA yielded D and trimming. Among some 260,000 clones listed, around nine tenths were seen once. Deletions cut 3 bases from V and 6 bases from J, with 11 bases between. Germline CDR1 DFQATT, CDR2 SNEGSKA (reference sequence). The CDR3 contains 12 residues. This chain joins TRBV20-1 and TRBJ1-2; no firm D call. The material sequenced was peripheral blood. The sequence was obtained from a woman aged 70-85 years with COVID-19, enrolled during active disease. Here the CDR3 reads CSASDGPDGYTF. The CDR3 DNA follows: TGCAGTGCTAGTGACGGTCCGGATGGCTACACCTTC.